A selection of T cell receptor beta chains follows, all from one sample in a study of blood T cell repertoires in COVID-19. Profiling relied on immunoSEQ multiplex PCR, and the TCRdb table lists in-frame clones only, not all of them. Of 200,000 or so clones listed, about 89% are singletons. The source material was PBMCs or T cells enriched from blood (not recorded which). The source is a woman aged 18-29 years who had recovered from COVID-19. Both conserved end residues are part of each CDR3. Fields, in order: J gene, D gene, V gene, clone size, CDR3 DNA, CDR3 protein. The D gene is left open where the match is weak. The size field is filled for only some rows; it gives once, few, many or a size class.

TRBJ1-1	TRBD1	TRBV19	.	TGTGCCAGTACCTGGAATCCCGGGACAGGGGACGCTTTCTTT	CASTWNPGTGDAFF
TRBJ1-2	TRBD1	TRBV11-2	.	TGTGCCAGCAGCTTAGACCGGGACAGGGGCGGCGGCTACACCTTC	CASSLDRDRGGGYTF
TRBJ2-3	TRBD1	TRBV9	.	TGTGCCAGCAGTCCAGGGGGCACGTACGGAGATACGCAGTATTTT	CASSPGGTYGDTQYF
TRBJ2-7	.	TRBV27	.	TGTGCCAGCAGATCCGGGTACTACGAGCAGTACTTC	CASRSGYYEQYF
TRBJ2-5	TRBD1	TRBV4-1	.	TGCGCCAGCAGCCCTGGACAGGGTCAAGAGACCCAGTACTTC	CASSPGQGQETQYF
TRBJ1-2	.	TRBV4-1	.	TGCGCCAGCAGCCAAGGGCGGGGGCCCTATGGCTACACCTTC	CASSQGRGPYGYTF
TRBJ1-1	.	TRBV6-2/TRBV6-3	.	TGTGCCAGCAGCCTCCTTAACACTGAAGCTTTCTTT	CASSLLNTEAFF
TRBJ2-1	TRBD1	TRBV2	.	TGTGCCAGCAGTACGACCCCTGGACAGGGGATCGTGCAGTTCTTC	CASSTTPGQGIVQFF
TRBJ2-7	.	TRBV6-5	.	TGTGCCAGCAGACCGATGACAGCCTCCTACGAGCAGTACTTC	CASRPMTASYEQYF
TRBJ1-2	.	TRBV11-2	.	TGTGCCAGCAGCCGAATAGATAACTATGGCTACACCTTC	CASSRIDNYGYTF
TRBJ2-3	TRBD1	TRBV11-2	.	TGTGCCAGCAGTATCATACAGGGGTCTAGCACAGATACGCAGTATTTT	CASSIIQGSSTDTQYF
TRBJ1-1	.	TRBV12-3/TRBV12-4	.	TGTGCCAGCAGCTCCCCGGAGCGGGCTTTCTTT	CASSSPERAFF
TRBJ1-2	TRBD1	TRBV12-3/TRBV12-4	few	TGTGCCAGCAGAGGGACAGGATACTATGGCTACACCTTC	CASRGTGYYGYTF
TRBJ2-7	.	TRBV28	many	TGTGCCAGCAGTTTATTTATCGCCCCGCAGGCGACAAGCTCCTACGAGCAGTACTTC	CASSLFIAPQATSSYEQYF
TRBJ2-2	.	TRBV3-1/TRBV3-2	.	TGTGCCAGCAGCCCCACAGGGTACACCGGGGAGCTGTTTTTT	CASSPTGYTGELFF
TRBJ1-2	.	TRBV5-1	.	TGCGCCAGCAGCTTAGGGGCCGGCTACACCTTC	CASSLGAGYTF
TRBJ2-5	TRBD2	TRBV4-1	.	TGCGCCAGCAGCCAATATGGAGCGGGAGGAGAGACCCAGTACTTC	CASSQYGAGGETQYF
TRBJ2-3	.	TRBV28	.	TGTGCCAGCAGTTTAAGAGGGCCCGATACGCAGTATTTT	CASSLRGPDTQYF
TRBJ2-7	.	TRBV28	.	TGTGCCAGCAGTTTAACTAGGACCTACGAGCAGTACTTC	CASSLTRTYEQYF
TRBJ1-6	.	TRBV14	.	TGTGCCAGCAGCCAAGATGGGGGCCGGTACTCACCCCTCCACTTT	CASSQDGGRYSPLHF
TRBJ2-7	.	TRBV6-2/TRBV6-3	.	TGTGCCAGCAGTTATAGCGACTACGAGCAGTACTTC	CASSYSDYEQYF
TRBJ2-7	.	TRBV2	.	TGTGCCAGCAAGGGGGCGGGGTACGAGCAGTACTTC	CASKGAGYEQYF
TRBJ2-4	.	TRBV9	.	TGTGGATGCTTTCCCCGGAGGAGCATTCAGTACTTC	CGCFPRRSIQYF
TRBJ2-7	TRBD1	TRBV13	.	TGTGCCAGCAGCTTTCGGTCACAGGGGCCGTCCCTGGGGGAGCAGTACTTC	CASSFRSQGPSLGEQYF
TRBJ2-7	.	TRBV7-2	.	TGTGCCAGCAGCTCCGATCGGGGGTACGAGCAGTACTTC	CASSSDRGYEQYF
TRBJ2-5	.	TRBV11-2	.	TGTGCCAGCAGCGCGCGGTATTCCCCGGAGACCCAGTACTTC	CASSARYSPETQYF
TRBJ2-5	TRBD2	TRBV28	.	TGTGCCGCCCGTGAAAATAGCGGGGGCTCAGAGACCCAGTACTTC	CAARENSGGSETQYF
TRBJ1-3	.	TRBV30	once	TGTGCCTGGACAGCTGGAAACACCATATATTTT	CAWTAGNTIYF
TRBJ2-7	TRBD2	TRBV9	.	TGTGCCAGCAGCGTAAGTAGCGGGGGGGGAGCCTACGAGCAGTACTTC	CASSVSSGGGAYEQYF
TRBJ2-6	.	TRBV9	once	TGTGCCAGCAGCGCAAACTCTGGGGCCAACGTCCTGACTTTC	CASSANSGANVLTF
TRBJ1-1	.	TRBV2	.	TGTGCCAGCAGCTTCGGTCCGATGAACACTGAAGCTTTCTTT	CASSFGPMNTEAFF
TRBJ1-6	.	TRBV2	.	TGTGCCAGCAGCCCCTCGGGTGTGCTCACTAATTCACCCCTCCACTTT	CASSPSGVLTNSPLHF
TRBJ1-4	TRBD1	TRBV27	.	TGTGCCAGCAGTCCCCGCCGGACAGGTCTTAATGAAAAACTGTTTTTT	CASSPRRTGLNEKLFF
TRBJ2-5	TRBD2	TRBV6-5	.	TGTGCCAGCTCATTCCGCGGGGGGGAACAAGAGACCCAGTACTTC	CASSFRGGEQETQYF
TRBJ1-6	.	TRBV3-1/TRBV3-2	.	TGTGCCAGCAGCCAAGACGGAATGAGGGGAGGCTATAATTCACCCCTCCACTTT	CASSQDGMRGGYNSPLHF
TRBJ1-1	.	TRBV7-9	.	TGTGCCAGCAGCCAACAGGGAGAAACACCTGAAGCTTTCTTT	CASSQQGETPEAFF
TRBJ2-2	.	TRBV3-1/TRBV3-2	.	TGTGCCAGCAGCCAAAGAAGTTTCGGGGGTCTTAGGGGCGGGGAGCTGTTTTTT	CASSQRSFGGLRGGELFF
TRBJ1-2	TRBD1	TRBV9	.	TGTGCCAGCAGCGCTAGGACAGGGCTCTACACCTTC	CASSARTGLYTF
TRBJ2-7	.	TRBV20-1	.	TGCAGTGTTCTCTATGCCTACGAGCAGTACTTC	CSVLYAYEQYF
TRBJ1-1	TRBD1	TRBV5-4	once	TGTGCCAGCAGCTACGGGACAGGGAACACTGAAGCTTTCTTT	CASSYGTGNTEAFF
TRBJ2-5	.	TRBV3-1/TRBV3-2	.	TGTGCCAGCAGCCAAGCGGGAGAGACCCAGTACTTC	CASSQAGETQYF
TRBJ1-2	TRBD1	TRBV9	.	TGTGCCAGCAGCGTAGGGACAGGGGACTACTATGGCTACACCTTC	CASSVGTGDYYGYTF
TRBJ1-2	TRBD1	TRBV25-1	.	TGTGCCACCGGGACAGGTTATGGCTACACCTTC	CATGTGYGYTF
TRBJ2-4	.	TRBV2	.	TGTGCCAGCACAGGACACCTCATAGCCAAAAACATTCAGTACTTC	CASTGHLIAKNIQYF
TRBJ1-6	TRBD1	TRBV6-2/TRBV6-3	.	TGTGCCAGCAGTTACGACAGGGATTCACCCCTCCACTTT	CASSYDRDSPLHF
TRBJ2-2	.	TRBV21-1	.	TGTGCCAGCAGCAATGGGGACAGGGGCACCGGGGAGCTGTTTTTT	CASSNGDRGTGELFF
TRBJ2-7	.	TRBV12-3/TRBV12-4	.	TGTGCCAGCAGTTGGAATCCACAGGGTGAGCAGTACTTC	CASSWNPQGEQYF